These T cell receptor beta chains were read from a single sample in a study of blood T cell repertoires in COVID-19. Repertoires were generated with immunoSEQ multiplex PCR, while TCRdb's copy carries only in-frame clones and drops some. The repertoire includes approximately 140,000 clones, about 82% of them detected once, and 2.5% to 3% sits in the top ten. Sequenced sample: peripheral blood. Receptors were obtained from a woman between 35 and 50 years old with active or convalescent COVID-19. The CDR3 runs from the conserved cysteine through the conserved F or W. A D gene is named only where the DNA matches it firmly.

j_call,v_call,d_call,cdr3_nt,cdr3_aa
TRBJ1-6,TRBV19,NA,TGTGCCAGTAGTATGGGGGGACGGAGAAATTCACCCCTCCACTTT,CASSMGGRRNSPLHF
TRBJ1-2,TRBV28,TRBD1,TGTGCCAGCACCCCGGGACAGGGCGTAGGCTATGGCTACACCTTC,CASTPGQGVGYGYTF
TRBJ1-1,TRBV6-4,TRBD1,TGTGCCAGCAGTGCCGAGTCCAGGACAGGGAACACTGAAGCTTTCTTT,CASSAESRTGNTEAFF
TRBJ1-3,TRBV28,NA,TGTGCCAGCAGTTCGGCAGGCCTTGCTGGAAACACCATATATTTT,CASSSAGLAGNTIYF
TRBJ2-3,TRBV7-2,TRBD2,TGTGCCAGCAGCTTCGCCGGGACTAGCGTGCTCACAGATACGCAGTATTTT,CASSFAGTSVLTDTQYF
TRBJ1-1,TRBV28,NA,TGTGCCAGCAGTCCCGGGGGGGGAAGAACTGAAGCTTTCTTT,CASSPGGGRTEAFF
TRBJ1-2,TRBV7-9,NA,TGTGCCAGCAGCTTAGCACAGGGATCTGGCTACACCTTC,CASSLAQGSGYTF
TRBJ2-7,TRBV7-9,NA,TGTGCCAGCAGCTTAGCCGGACAGTCCTACGAGCAGTACTTC,CASSLAGQSYEQYF
TRBJ1-5,TRBV6-5,NA,TGTGCCAGCAGTCCTTATAGCAATCAGCCCCAGCATTTT,CASSPYSNQPQHF
TRBJ1-1,TRBV29-1,NA,TGCAGCGTTGGGACAGTTGAAGCTTTCTTT,CSVGTVEAFF
TRBJ1-1,TRBV10-3,NA,TGTGCCATCAGTGAACGGGAAAACACTGAAGCTTTCTTT,CAISERENTEAFF
TRBJ1-2,TRBV4-1,NA,TGCGCCAGCAGCCAAGTCCTCCAAACAGGGAGCTCCTATGGCTACACCTTC,CASSQVLQTGSSYGYTF
TRBJ1-2,TRBV28,NA,TGTGCCAGCAGTTCCCGCGGGGGGCCCCCTGGAGGCTACACCTTC,CASSSRGGPPGGYTF
TRBJ1-1,TRBV29-1,NA,TGCAGCGTAGAGGTCTGGAACACTGAAGCTTTCTTT,CSVEVWNTEAFF
TRBJ2-2,TRBV18,NA,TGTGCCAGCTCACGACTTCCCCGGCAGGGCACCGGGGAGCTGTTTTTT,CASSRLPRQGTGELFF
TRBJ2-5,TRBV5-4,NA,TGTGCCAGCAGGGGGGCGGAAGAGACCCAGTACTTC,CASRGAEETQYF
TRBJ2-3,TRBV6-6,TRBD1,TGTGCCAGCAGTCACGACCGGACAGGGTGGAGCACAGATACGCAGTATTTT,CASSHDRTGWSTDTQYF
TRBJ2-7,TRBV19,TRBD2,TGTGCCAGTAGTGCGGGACTAGCGGACTACGAGCAGTACTTC,CASSAGLADYEQYF
TRBJ2-2,TRBV11-3,NA,TGTGCCAGCAGCTCCTACGGACAGCAGAACACCGGGGAGCTGTTTTTT,CASSSYGQQNTGELFF
TRBJ2-3,TRBV9,TRBD2,TGTGCCAGCAGCGTACTGGCTAGCGGGTGGAGAGATACGCAGTATTTT,CASSVLASGWRDTQYF
TRBJ1-6,TRBV28,NA,TGTGCCAGCAGTTTAGCAGGGGTCGTAAAGGGGTCACCCCTCCACTTT,CASSLAGVVKGSPLHF
TRBJ2-5,TRBV28,TRBD2,TGTGCCAGCAGTTTGTCACTAGCGGAGTTTCAAGAGACCCAGTACTTC,CASSLSLAEFQETQYF
TRBJ1-1,TRBV19,NA,TGTGCCAGTAGTATTCAGGGTTCTGAAGCTTTCTTT,CASSIQGSEAFF